Listed here is a single TCR beta chain. Its antigen is still unknown. The sample holds no much larger clone one base away, and base qualities are not on file. The data were obtained in a study of OX40 agonist ivuxolimab in advanced cancers. For the wider study: The costimulatory receptor OX40 (CD134) was targeted by ivuxolimab, a fully human IgG2 agonistic monoclonal antibody. Intravenous ivuxolimab was administered to patients every 2 weeks at six dose levels: 0.01, 0.1, 0.3, 1.5, 3 and 10 mg/kg. Among the 50 to 55 dose-escalation patients, around 19 had hepatocellular carcinoma, roughly 15 melanoma, 9 renal cell carcinoma and 9 head and neck cancer. In the dose-escalation cohort, 82.7% of patients were male, and the mean age was about 55 years, with a range of about 23 to 90. Prior anti-PD-1, anti-PD-L1 or anti-CTLA-4 therapy was permitted, and about two fifths of dose-escalation patients had received checkpoint inhibitors. Partial responses occurred in three dose-escalation patients: two with cutaneous melanoma and one with hepatocellular carcinoma. Peripheral TCRbeta sequencing aimed to test whether ivuxolimab altered TCR sequence diversity and caused clonal T-cell expansion. The monotherapy dose-escalation portion (N of about 47 patients) of the phase I ivuxolimab trial is reported in the paper. Paper-wide results and their limitations: After ivuxolimab, CD8+ T cells had more expanded clones than CD4+ T cells on average. At doses of 0.1 to 3.0 mg/kg, clonal expansion of both CD4+ and CD8+ T cells in blood was seen between baseline and week 6. Low levels of normalized T-cell clonal expansion were also seen in some patients who did not respond. In the 0.1-3.0 mg/kg groups, partial responders were among the patients with the lowest normalized peripheral clonal expansion, particularly in CD8+ T cells. The antigen specificity of the clonally expanded peripheral T cells was not determined.

The cysteine opens and the phenylalanine closes a CDR3 of 17 amino acids. The entry retains the CDR3 DNA only, 51 bases that are in frame from base 1. CDR1 and CDR2, looked up from the germline V gene (reference sequence), are LNHDA and SQIVND. V loses 7 bases of germline sequence and J loses 0 bases, and the interval between the two ends is 18 bases. The trial excluded patients who had a history of autoimmune disease or who were on systemic immunosuppression. Peripheral blood for TCR sequencing was collected from all dose cohorts at baseline, on cycle 4 day 1, and on cycle 7 day 1. Samples came from an open-label, multicenter, first-in-human phase I dose-escalation trial of ivuxolimab. Adults with locally advanced or metastatic head and neck squamous cell, hepatocellular, melanoma or renal cell carcinoma were enrolled in the trial. Before TCR sequencing, CD4+ T cells and CD8+ T cells were sorted from peripheral blood as separate populations.

Genomic DNA was isolated from the sorted cells so that the TCRbeta CDR3 region could be sequenced. TCRbeta CDR3 regions were sequenced using the immunoSEQ Assay. Drawn from immuneACCESS, this table holds only the in-frame rearrangements with V and J called that TCRdb kept. Clones are partly lost; checked studies trace under half to an unresolved V gene and leave the rest unexplained. The sample profile shows 96,000 or so clones; 70% to 85% of them were found once. The ten largest make up under 6.5% of the sample. This sample comprised CD4+ or CD8+ T cells sorted from blood, obtained in a trial of the OX40 agonist ivuxolimab. This clonotype was obtained from an adult with an advanced solid tumor such as melanoma, head and neck, liver or kidney cancer. The V and J segments used are TRBV19 and TRBJ1-4, with TRBD1 as a weak D call on 5 bases. The DNA reads TGTGCCAGTACCCGGGACCGTGCCCCTGCAACTAATGAAAAACTGTTTTTT. It translates to CASTRDRAPATNEKLFF.